This record concerns one T cell receptor beta chain sequence. No antigen is known for it. The input lacks base qualities; no much larger clone sits a single base away. The entire amount of isolated RNA was reverse transcribed using the High Capacity cDNA Reverse Transcription Kit, so the sequenced TCRB transcripts were expressed ones. Naive, central memory and regulatory T cell samples underwent deep immunoSEQ sequencing, averaging about 3.3 million total reads per sample. Sorted cells were lysed in RLT buffer and RNA was extracted with DNase-treated RNeasy Micro or Mini kits, depending on cell number. To prevent cross-contamination, each cell subset was processed individually, whereas patient and healthy donor samples were processed jointly. The immunoSEQ multiplex PCR was used to amplify TCRB sequences from cDNA, yielding 87-bp fragments that span the CDR3 region. Amplicons were sequenced on the Illumina HiSeq platform. The source study handled its data this way. Synthetic template baselines were used to correct PCR bias computationally, reads within Hamming distance 2 were collapsed together, and singletons that could not be merged were discarded. Reads were aligned against IMGT to assign V, D and J genes, CDR3 length and insertions or deletions at six rearrangement sites. Within each subset, clonotype counts were normalized to sorted cell number, after which true diversity and Gini coefficients were computed with the tcR R package. The overlap coefficient, calculated on TCRB nucleotide sequences, was used to quantify repertoire sharing. Out-of-frame TCRB sequences from naive cells were analyzed to stand in for the pre-selection repertoire. What TCRdb holds here is the immuneACCESS table cut down to in-frame rearrangements. Part of the clones is not present; checked against another copy, under half of the missing clones reflect an unresolved V gene, and the others are unexplained. V, J and clone size reflect that table, while D and trimming were determined from the DNA. The sample profile shows around 160,000 clones; 63% of them were found once. The top ten clonotypes cover 0.08% to 0.095% of the sample.

From each donor, a single peripheral blood sample of around 120 mL on average was drawn into heparinised tubes. Using a panel that included CD45RO, CCR7, CD25, CD127, CD95 and CD27, naive, central memory, regulatory and stem cell-like memory CD4+ T cells were sorted on a BD FACSAria II. All sorted populations exceeded 95% purity. PBMCs were separated immediately by Lymphoprep density gradient centrifugation and were stained directly, without being cultured. Samples were stained and sorted in pairs, with one healthy donor and one patient per experiment, so that batch effects were minimized. These data belong to a study of beta chain features in type 1 diabetes (dated by TCRdb to the late 2010s). About the investigation overall: Patients and healthy donors did not differ in mean age, gender distribution, total cell number or subset yield. A total of 107,917,701 sorted cells were examined across all samples, and RNA yield correlated strongly with the number of cells per subset. The study compared TCRB repertoires of sorted circulating CD4+ T cell subsets between recently diagnosed type 1 diabetes patients and matched healthy donors. Naive and central memory subsets were obtained from all 30 or so donors, but regulatory and stem cell-like memory subsets were isolated from only 8 patients and roughly 8 healthy donors. Broader findings and caveats from the paper: Only small numbers of individuals were included in the HLA sub-analyses, which left unresolved whether HLA type had any influence on TCRB rearrangement. Because cDNA rather than genomic DNA was sequenced, highly expressing activated cells could have been over-represented, although no difference in activation and CD3 levels was found between groups. Shorter templates might be favored by PCR, yet because patient and control samples were amplified and corrected together, any such skew would affect both groups equally. Naive, central memory and regulatory TCRB repertoires appeared more similar among patients than among healthy donors. Type 1 diabetes patients showed a moderate but significant shortening of TCRB CDR3 length in all four CD4+ subsets. Patients with type 1 diabetes made fewer insertions and deleted more nucleotides at VDJ recombination sites, implying thymic rearrangement abnormalities.

V loses 1 base, J loses 6 bases, and the germline ends lie 8 bases apart. The CDR3 numbers 13 residues from cysteine through phenylalanine. Only the CDR3 DNA stays, 39 bases, in frame from base 1. CDR1 and CDR2 are drawn from the germline V gene (reference sequence): SEHNR, FQNEAQ. The receptor was isolated from a man aged 25-40 years with type 1 diabetes. The specimen sequenced was naive CD4+ T cells from blood. The cell subset or site tag for this specimen amounts to: true naive CD4+ T cells. The chain joins TRBV7-9 to TRBJ2-3; TRBD1 is perhaps the D gene, given 5 matching bases. CDR3 protein: CASSLVSGDTQYF. The bases are TGTGCCAGCAGCTTAGTATCAGGGGATACGCAGTATTTT.